This T cell receptor beta chain was identified in a study of blood T cell repertoires in COVID-19. On the study more broadly: Samples came from the United States, Italy and Spain, spanning acute and convalescent COVID-19. PBMCs, B-cell-depleted T cells, or T cells were the source of the cDNA or gDNA that made up the material.

Study processing details: Cell counts per sample came from amplifying reference gene primers. Profiled with immunoSEQ multiplex PCR; TCRdb holds only in-frame clones, not every one. The V and J calls and clone size are taken from that table; D and trimming were inferred from the DNA. The sample has some 500,000 clones; approximately 91% are singletons. J was trimmed by 4 bases and V by 4 bases; bases with no gene match: 9. The CDR3 sequence is 16 residues long. Germline CDR1 MNHEY, CDR2 SVGAGI. This sequence originates from a woman aged 45-59 years with COVID-19, enrolled during active disease. Sequencing input: peripheral blood. This rearrangement joins TRBV6-5 to TRBJ1-2, with TRBD1 identical over 10 bases. CDR3 nucleotides: TGTGCCAGCAGTTTCCACGGGACAGGGGTTCCCTATGGCTACACCTTC. This translates into CASSFHGTGVPYGYTF.